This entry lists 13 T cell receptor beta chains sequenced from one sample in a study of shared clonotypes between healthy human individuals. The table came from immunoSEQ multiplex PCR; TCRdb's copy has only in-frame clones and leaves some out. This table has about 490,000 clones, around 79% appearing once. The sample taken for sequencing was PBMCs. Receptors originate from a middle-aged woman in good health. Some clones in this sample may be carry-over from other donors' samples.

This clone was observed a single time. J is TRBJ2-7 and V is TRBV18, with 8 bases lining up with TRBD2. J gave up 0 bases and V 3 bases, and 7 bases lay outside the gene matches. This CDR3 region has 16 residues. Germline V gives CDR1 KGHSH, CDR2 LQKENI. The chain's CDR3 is CASSPTGTRVSYEQYF. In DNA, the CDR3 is TGTGCCAGCTCACCGACCGGGACTAGAGTCTCCTACGAGCAGTACTTC.

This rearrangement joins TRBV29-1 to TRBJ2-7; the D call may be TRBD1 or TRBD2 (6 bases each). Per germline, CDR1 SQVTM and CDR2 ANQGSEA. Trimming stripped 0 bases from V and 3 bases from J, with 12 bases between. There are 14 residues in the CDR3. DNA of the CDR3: TGCAGCGTTGAAGATCCGAAGGGGGGCTACGAGCAGTACTTC. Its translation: CSVEDPKGGYEQYF.

The CDR3 DNA is TGTGCCAGCAGTCCATTGACAGGGGCCCAAGAGACCCAGTACTTC. Protein: CASSPLTGAQETQYF. V usage is TRBV28 and J usage is TRBJ2-5; 8 positions match TRBD1. Germline V gene sequence: CDR1 MDHEN, CDR2 SYDVKM. With 5 bases clipped from V and 1 base from J, the junction kept 6 bases outside the gene matches. The CDR3 consists of 15 residues.

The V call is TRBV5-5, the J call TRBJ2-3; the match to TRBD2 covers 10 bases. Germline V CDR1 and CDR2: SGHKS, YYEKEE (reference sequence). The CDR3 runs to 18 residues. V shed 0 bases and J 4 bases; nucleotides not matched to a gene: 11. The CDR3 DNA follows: TGTGCCAGCAGCTTGGGAGTACTAGCGGGAAAGGGGGCAGATACGCAGTATTTT. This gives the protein CASSLGVLAGKGADTQYF.

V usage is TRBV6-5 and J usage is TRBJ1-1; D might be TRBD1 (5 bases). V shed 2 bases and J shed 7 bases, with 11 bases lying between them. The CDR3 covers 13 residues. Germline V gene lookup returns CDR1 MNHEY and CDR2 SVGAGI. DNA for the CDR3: TGTGCCAGCAGTTACCCCGGGACCCTTGAAGCTTTCTTT. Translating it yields CASSYPGTLEAFF.

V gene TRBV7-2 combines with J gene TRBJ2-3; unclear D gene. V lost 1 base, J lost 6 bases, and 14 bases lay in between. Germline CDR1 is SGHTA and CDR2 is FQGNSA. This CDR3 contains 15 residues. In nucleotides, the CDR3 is TGTGCCAGCAGCTTAGTTCGGTCCGCCGGCGATACGCAGTATTTT. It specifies CASSLVRSAGDTQYF.

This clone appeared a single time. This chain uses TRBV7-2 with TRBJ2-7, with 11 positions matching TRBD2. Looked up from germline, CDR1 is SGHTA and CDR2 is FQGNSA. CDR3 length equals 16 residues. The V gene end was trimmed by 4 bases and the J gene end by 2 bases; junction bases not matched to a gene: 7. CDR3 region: CASSWTSGYLTYEQYF. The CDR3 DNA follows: TGTGCCAGCAGCTGGACTAGCGGGTACCTTACCTACGAGCAGTACTTC.

CDR3 sequence: CASSELGRSNQPQHF. The DNA for the CDR3 is TGTGCCAGCAGTGAATTGGGGCGTAGCAATCAGCCCCAGCATTTT. The rearrangement uses TRBV6-1 and TRBJ1-5; D might be TRBD1 (5 bases). This CDR3 spans 15 amino acids. Looked up from germline, CDR1 is MNHNS and CDR2 is SASEGT. V was shortened by 2 bases and J by 0 bases, with 8 bases between the two germline ends.

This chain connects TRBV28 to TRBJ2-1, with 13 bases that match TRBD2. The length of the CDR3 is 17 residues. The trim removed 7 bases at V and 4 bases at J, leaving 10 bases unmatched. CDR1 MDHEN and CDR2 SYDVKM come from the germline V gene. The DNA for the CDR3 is TGTGCCAGCACTAACTGGACTAGCGGGAGTTGGTACAATGAGCAGTTCTTC. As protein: CASTNWTSGSWYNEQFF.

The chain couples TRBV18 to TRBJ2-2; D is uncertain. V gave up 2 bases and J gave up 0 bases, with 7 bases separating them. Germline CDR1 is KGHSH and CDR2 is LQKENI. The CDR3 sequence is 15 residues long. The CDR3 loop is CASSPWTSNTGELFF. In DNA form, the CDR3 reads TGTGCCAGCTCACCATGGACCTCGAACACCGGGGAGCTGTTTTTT.

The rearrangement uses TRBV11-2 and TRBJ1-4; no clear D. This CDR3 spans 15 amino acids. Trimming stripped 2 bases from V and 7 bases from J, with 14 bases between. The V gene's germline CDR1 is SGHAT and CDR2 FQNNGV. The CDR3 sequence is CASSLLTGVGEKLFF. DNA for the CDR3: TGTGCCAGCAGCTTACTCACCGGCGTAGGTGAAAAACTGTTTTTT.

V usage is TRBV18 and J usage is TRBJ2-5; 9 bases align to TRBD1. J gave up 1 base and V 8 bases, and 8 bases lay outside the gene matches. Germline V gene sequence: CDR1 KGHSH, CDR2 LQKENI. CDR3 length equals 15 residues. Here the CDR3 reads CASTERTGAQETQYF. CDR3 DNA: TGTGCCAGCACCGAACGGACAGGGGCCCAAGAGACCCAGTACTTC.

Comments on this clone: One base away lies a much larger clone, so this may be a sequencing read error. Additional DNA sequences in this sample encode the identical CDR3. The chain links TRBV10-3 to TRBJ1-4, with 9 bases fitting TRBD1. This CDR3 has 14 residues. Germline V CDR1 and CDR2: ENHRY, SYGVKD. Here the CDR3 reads CAISETGGGEKLFF. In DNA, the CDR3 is TGCGCCATCAGTGAGACAGGGGGGGGCGAAAAACTGTTTTTT.